The TCR beta chain under discussion was sequenced for a study of shared clonotypes between healthy human individuals. Study summary: Per donor, three plates held CD4 naive cells, three held CD4 memory, two held CD8 naive and one held CD8 memory.

Germline V gene lookup returns CDR1 MNHNS and CDR2 SASEGT. CDR3 length: 13 residues. Trimming removed 10 bases at V and 1 base at J, with 13 bases between. Genomic DNA per cell subset filled all wells of several immunoSEQ plates. Data came from immunoSEQ multiplex PCR; TCRdb stores just in-frame clones and leaves some out. In the table there are about 2.3 million clones, about 92% of which are singletons. V gene TRBV6-1 combines with J gene TRBJ1-1; D unresolved. Sequencing was carried out using naive CD4+ T cells from PBMCs. Subset indicated: CD45RA+ positively selected. The sequence was obtained from a young man in good health. Some clones in this sample may be carry-over from other donors' samples. The CDR3 is CATTQEGNTEAFF. CDR3 in DNA: TGTGCCACTACACAAGAGGGGAACACTGAAGCTTTCTTT.